The next 26 T cell receptor beta chains were all read from a single sample in a study of radiotherapy plus CTLA-4 blockade in lung cancer. TCRdb keeps only in-frame clones here, not all; method: immunoSEQ multiplex PCR. The sample yields roughly 32,000 clones, over 75% seen once. The material was peripheral blood, obtained from a patient treated with radiotherapy plus ipilimumab. The receptors originated from a human donor with non-small cell lung cancer that progressed on radiotherapy plus ipilimumab.

The CDR3 DNA sequence: TGTGCCAGCAGTGCGGGACAGGGGATTTATGGCTACACCTTC. Its translation is CASSAGQGIYGYTF. This sequence joins TRBV6-6 and TRBJ1-2; 10 bases agree with TRBD1. V lost 5 bases and J lost 5; bases outside the gene matches: 5. The CDR3 is 14 residues long. The germline V gene has CDR1 MNHNY and CDR2 SVGAGI (reference sequence).

The chain links TRBV18 to TRBJ2-7; 9 bases are a match to TRBD2. The V gene's germline CDR1 is KGHSH and CDR2 LQKENI. With V trimmed by 0 bases and J by 0 bases, 3 bases remained unmatched. The CDR3 is made up of 16 amino acids. Written as DNA, the CDR3 is TGTGCCAGCTCACCACCCAGCGGGGGGTTCTCCTACGAGCAGTACTTC. Residues: CASSPPSGGFSYEQYF.

The table lists this clone with a count of one. The chain recombines TRBV18 with TRBJ1-5; tentatively, D is TRBD1 (6 bases). CDR1 and CDR2 (germline): KGHSH, LQKENI. The V and J ends lost 2 bases and 2 bases respectively, with 7 bases between them. The CDR3 has 14 amino acids. The CDR3 sequence is CASSPAGGNQPQHF. The DNA for the CDR3 is TGTGCCAGCTCACCAGCAGGGGGCAATCAGCCCCAGCATTTT.

The chain recombines TRBV11-2 with TRBJ2-3; possibly TRBD2 for D (7 bases). The CDR3 is made up of 14 amino acids. Germline V gives CDR1 SGHAT, CDR2 FQNNGV. Trimming shortened V by 2 bases and J by 4 bases, and 10 bases separated the two germline ends. The CDR3 here is CASSLTGGSDTQYF. DNA of the CDR3: TGTGCCAGCAGCTTAACGGGGGGCTCAGATACGCAGTATTTT.

The J gene is TRBJ2-2, the V gene TRBV7-2; D perhaps matches TRBD2 (5 bases). The V end was cut by 5 bases, the J end by 2 bases, with 15 bases between. The CDR3 totals 16 residues. Germline V gives CDR1 SGHTA, CDR2 FQGNSA. The CDR3 nucleotides are TGTGCCAGCAGCAGAGAGGGTAGTCCTAACACCGGGGAGCTGTTTTTT. Protein: CASSREGSPNTGELFF.

The J gene is TRBJ1-2, the V gene TRBV2; the match to TRBD1 covers 8 bases. With 7 bases clipped from V and 11 bases from J, the junction kept 9 bases outside the gene matches. Looked up from germline, CDR1 is SNHLY and CDR2 is FYNNEI. The CDR3 is made up of 12 amino acids. CDR3 coding DNA: TGTGCCAGCAAGGGTCAGGGGGCCGTTTACACCTTC. It specifies CASKGQGAVYTF.

This clone was recorded only once. The chain combines TRBV9 with TRBJ2-1; D unclear. The germline V and J ends were trimmed by 0 bases and 9 bases, with 10 bases remaining between them. The germline V gene has CDR1 SGDLS and CDR2 YYNGEE. The CDR3 consists of 13 residues. CDR3 DNA: TGTGCCAGCAGCGTAGATTCTGGAGCTGAGCAGTTCTTC. Amino acid sequence: CASSVDSGAEQFF.

The chain joins TRBV6-5 to TRBJ1-2; D might be TRBD1 (6 bases). Germline V gene data show CDR1 as MNHEY and CDR2 as SVGAGI. The CDR3 loop spans 13 amino acids. V was cut by 6 bases and J by 5 bases, with 13 bases left in between. CDR3 DNA sequence: TGTGCCAGCAGCCGATATACAGGGTATGGCTACACCTTC. Amino acid sequence: CASSRYTGYGYTF.

The genes are TRBV4-1 and TRBJ2-7; tentatively, D is TRBD1 (5 bases). The CDR3 loop spans 14 amino acids. The V gene's germline CDR1 is MGHRA and CDR2 YSYEKL. V was cut by 4 bases and J by 3 bases, with 13 bases left in between. CDR3 bases: TGCGCCAGCAGCCGGGCCGACAGTAACTACGAGCAGTACTTC. Encoded protein: CASSRADSNYEQYF.

The chain carries TRBV7-2 and TRBJ2-7; TRBD1 agrees at 7 bases. The V gene's germline CDR1 is SGHTA and CDR2 FQGNSA. CDR3 length: 16 residues. Losses at the gene ends were 5 bases for V and 4 bases for J; bases not matched to a gene: 14. The CDR3 DNA follows: TGTGCCAGCAGCGAAGGGACCCTAGACAGGGTTTACGAGCAGTACTTC. Its protein is CASSEGTLDRVYEQYF.

This clone was seen once. The chain carries TRBV4-1 and TRBJ2-2; 9 nucleotides match TRBD2. Trimming cost V 0 bases and J 6 bases; bases outside gene matches: 8. In germline, CDR1 is MGHRA, CDR2 YSYEKL. The CDR3 has 17 residues. The CDR3 sequence is CASSQDPPGLASGELFF. The CDR3 DNA is TGCGCCAGCAGCCAAGACCCCCCGGGACTAGCTTCCGGGGAGCTGTTTTTT.

This clone was recorded only once. The J gene is TRBJ1-2, the V gene TRBV29-1; no firm D call. Trimming took off 0 bases at V and 3 bases at J, with 8 bases between the two ends. The CDR3 runs 13 residues. Looked up from germline, CDR1 is SQVTM and CDR2 is ANQGSEA. This CDR3 is CSVEELTYYGYTF. The CDR3 region has the DNA TGCAGCGTTGAAGAACTGACATACTATGGCTACACCTTC.

The chain is built from TRBV6-1 and TRBJ2-5; TRBD1 might be the D (5 bases). Germline assignment: CDR1 MNHNS and CDR2 SASEGT. The germline V and J ends were trimmed by 4 bases and 5 bases, with 11 bases remaining between them. This CDR3 spans 13 amino acids. Here the CDR3 DNA reads TGTGCCAGCAGTGCCCCCTACAGGGAGACCCAGTACTTC. Protein sequence: CASSAPYRETQYF.

In its sample, this clone was seen a few times. The V gene is TRBV28, the J gene TRBJ1-3; D may be TRBD1 (5 bases). Trimming took 6 bases from V and 0 from J, leaving 15 bases between them. The CDR3 contains 16 residues. Germline assignment: CDR1 MDHEN and CDR2 SYDVKM. CDR3 region: CASSRNTGYSGNTIYF. The CDR3 nucleotides are TGTGCCAGCAGCCGAAATACAGGTTACTCTGGAAACACCATATATTTT.

V is TRBV9 and J is TRBJ1-1, with D unclear. Between the trimmed V and J ends, which lost 4 bases and 0 bases, there was a span of 10 bases. This CDR3 has 14 amino acids. Germline CDR1 is SGDLS and CDR2 is YYNGEE. The CDR3 region is CASSSKSMNTEAFF. The CDR3 DNA reads as TGTGCCAGCAGCTCGAAGAGCATGAACACTGAAGCTTTCTTT.

V is TRBV7-3 and J is TRBJ2-3; TRBD2 matches 11 bases. Germline loops: CDR1 SGHTA, CDR2 FQGTGA. CDR3 length: 18 amino acids. Trimming took 2 bases from V and 4 from J; bases not matched to a gene: 11. CDR3 coding DNA: TGTGCCAGCAGCTTAGGAGTTAGCGGGGGGGCCGGGGCAGATACGCAGTATTTT. It translates to CASSLGVSGGAGADTQYF.

The chain employs TRBV5-5 and TRBJ1-6, with D tentatively TRBD1 (5 bases). Germline assignment: CDR1 SGHKS and CDR2 YYEKEE (reference sequence). V lost 5 bases and J lost 5, with 11 bases in between. The CDR3 covers 14 residues. In DNA form, the CDR3 reads TGTGCCAGCAGACCTGACAGAGATAATTCACCCCTCCACTTT. It yields the protein CASRPDRDNSPLHF.

The chain carries TRBV10-3 and TRBJ1-5, with D perhaps TRBD1 (5 bases). Germline V gene sequence: CDR1 ENHRY, CDR2 SYGVKD. The CDR3 sequence is 14 residues long. Trimming removed 3 bases from V and 1 base from J, with 7 bases in between. CDR3 residues: CAISDGGSNQPQHF. CDR3 coding DNA: TGTGCCATCAGTGATGGGGGGAGCAATCAGCCCCAGCATTTT.

This rearrangement joins TRBV27 to TRBJ2-1; D is unclear. Trimming removed 6 bases at V and 12 bases at J, with 24 bases between. The CDR3 runs to 15 residues. Germline V gives CDR1 MNHEY, CDR2 SMNVEV (reference sequence). DNA of the CDR3: TGTGCCAGCAGCTTAGATTCTAGAAACAATGAGTGGCAGTTCTTC. It is translated as CASSLDSRNNEWQFF.

To note about this clone: Germline is not matched at one junction end, which may reflect a read error. J is TRBJ2-7 and V is TRBV29-1; 9 positions match TRBD1. The CDR3 covers 13 residues. The germline CDR1 and CDR2 sequences are SQVTM and ANQGSEA. The CDR3 loop is CSVRTGTGIGDDF. The CDR3 DNA sequence: TGCAGCGTCAGAACCGGGACAGGGATAGGGGACGACTTC.

The gene calls are TRBV4-3 and TRBJ2-2; 8 positions match TRBD2. The CDR3 is 16 amino acids. Unmatched junction bases numbered 7, after V lost 0 bases and J lost 7 bases. Looked up from germline, CDR1 is LGHNA and CDR2 is YSLEER. The CDR3 here is CASSQDVQRGNGELFF. The DNA for the CDR3 is TGCGCCAGCAGCCAAGATGTCCAGCGGGGGAACGGGGAGCTGTTTTTT.

The rearrangement joins TRBV19 to TRBJ1-4; D remains ambiguous. CDR3 size: 14 residues. Looked up from germline, CDR1 is LNHDA and CDR2 is SQIVND (reference sequence). With 5 bases removed from V and 4 bases from J, the gap between germline ends came to 11 bases. The CDR3 region is CASSQRHDNEKLFF. The CDR3 DNA follows: TGTGCCAGTAGTCAACGACACGATAATGAAAAACTGTTTTTT.

This chain connects TRBV9 to TRBJ2-2, with D possibly matching TRBD2 (5 bases). V shed 2 bases and J shed 6 bases, with 14 bases lying between them. There are 15 residues in the CDR3. The germline CDR1 and CDR2 sequences are SGDLS and YYNGEE. The CDR3 bases are TGTGCCAGCAGCGTTACGGGGAGTTCCGCCGGGGAGCTGTTTTTT. This encodes CASSVTGSSAGELFF. Drawing the rest from reference TRBV9 and TRBJ2-2, the complete variable domain is DSGVTQTPKHLITATGQRVTLRCSPRSGDLSVYWYQQSLDQGLQFLIQYYNGEERAKGNILERFSAQQFPDLHSELNLSSLELGDSALYFCASSVTGSSAGELFFGEGSRLTVL.

This chain joins TRBV4-1 and TRBJ1-1, with TRBD1 matching over 7 bases. The germline V gene encodes CDR1 MGHRA and CDR2 YSYEKL. The CDR3 sequence is 17 residues long. With V trimmed by 1 base and J by 1 base, 9 bases remained unmatched. The CDR3 nucleotides read TGCGCCAGCAGCCAAGTGAAAGGGGGCCTTGGGAACACTGAAGCTTTCTTT. The encoded protein is CASSQVKGGLGNTEAFF.

CDR3 in DNA: TGTGCCAGCAGCTTAGTTGCGGGGGGCCGGATCGGAGAGCAGTTCTTC. This encodes CASSLVAGGRIGEQFF. V usage is TRBV7-3 and J usage is TRBJ2-1; 8 bases line up with TRBD2. The CDR3 spans 16 residues. Unmatched junction bases numbered 13, after V lost 2 bases and J lost 10 bases. In germline, CDR1 is SGHTA, CDR2 FQGTGA.

V is TRBV19 and J is TRBJ2-3; the match to TRBD2 covers 7 bases. The CDR3 contains 14 residues. V shed 4 bases, J shed 3 bases, and the junction held 4 bases outside the gene matches. From germline, CDR1 is LNHDA and CDR2 SQIVND (reference sequence). The CDR3: CASSTPGGTDTQYF. The CDR3 nucleotides read TGTGCCAGTAGTACCCCGGGGGGTACAGATACGCAGTATTTT.